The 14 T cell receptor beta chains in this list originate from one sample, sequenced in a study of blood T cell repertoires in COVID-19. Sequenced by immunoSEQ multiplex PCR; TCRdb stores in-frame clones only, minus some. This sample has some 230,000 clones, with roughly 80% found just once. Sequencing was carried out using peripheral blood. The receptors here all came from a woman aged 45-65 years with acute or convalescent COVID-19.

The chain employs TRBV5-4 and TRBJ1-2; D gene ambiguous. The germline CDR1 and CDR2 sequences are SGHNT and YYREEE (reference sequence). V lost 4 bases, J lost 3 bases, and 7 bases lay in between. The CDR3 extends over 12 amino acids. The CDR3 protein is CASSQDYYGYTF. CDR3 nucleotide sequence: TGTGCCAGCAGCCAAGACTACTATGGCTACACCTTC.

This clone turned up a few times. The CDR3 sequence is CASSRGNREETQYF. CDR3 in DNA: TGCGCCAGCAGCCGTGGAAACCGGGAAGAGACCCAGTACTTC. The chain links TRBV5-1 to TRBJ2-5, with D uncertain. The germline CDR1 and CDR2 sequences are SGHRS and YFSETQ. Trimming shortened V by 4 bases and J by 3 bases, and 13 bases separated the two germline ends. The CDR3 covers 14 residues.

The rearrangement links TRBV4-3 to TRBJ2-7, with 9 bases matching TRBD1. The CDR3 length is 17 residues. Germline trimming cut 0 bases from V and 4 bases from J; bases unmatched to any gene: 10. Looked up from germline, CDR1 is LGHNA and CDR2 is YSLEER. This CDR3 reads CASSQEPPGQGGYEQYF. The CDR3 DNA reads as TGCGCCAGCAGCCAAGAGCCCCCGGGACAGGGAGGGTACGAGCAGTACTTC.

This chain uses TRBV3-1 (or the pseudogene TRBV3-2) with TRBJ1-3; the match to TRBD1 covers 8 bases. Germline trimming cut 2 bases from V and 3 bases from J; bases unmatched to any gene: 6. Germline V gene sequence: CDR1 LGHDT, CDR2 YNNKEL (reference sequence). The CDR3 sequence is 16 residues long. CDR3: CASSQTGGIFGNTIYF. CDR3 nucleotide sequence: TGTGCCAGCAGCCAAACAGGGGGTATCTTTGGAAACACCATATATTTT.

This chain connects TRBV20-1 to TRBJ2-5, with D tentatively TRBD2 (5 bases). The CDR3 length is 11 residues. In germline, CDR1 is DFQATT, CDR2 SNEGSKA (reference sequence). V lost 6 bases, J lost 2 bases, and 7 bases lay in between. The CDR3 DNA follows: TGCAGTGCGGAGGAACAAGAGACCCAGTACTTC. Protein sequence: CSAEEQETQYF.

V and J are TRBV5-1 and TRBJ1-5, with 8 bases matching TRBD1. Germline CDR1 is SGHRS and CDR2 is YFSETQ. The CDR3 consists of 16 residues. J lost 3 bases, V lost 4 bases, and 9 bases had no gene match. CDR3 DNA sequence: TGCGCCAGCAGCCTCCCAGGGGGCGCGGCCAATCAGCCCCAGCATTTT. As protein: CASSLPGGAANQPQHF.

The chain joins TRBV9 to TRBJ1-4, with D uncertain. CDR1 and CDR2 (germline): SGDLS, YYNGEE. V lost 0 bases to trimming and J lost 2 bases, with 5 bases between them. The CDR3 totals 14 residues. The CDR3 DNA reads TGTGCCAGCAGCGTAGATCTCACTAATGAAAAACTGTTTTTT. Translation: CASSVDLTNEKLFF. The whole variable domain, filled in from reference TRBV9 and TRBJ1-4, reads DSGVTQTPKHLITATGQRVTLRCSPRSGDLSVYWYQQSLDQGLQFLIQYYNGEERAKGNILERFSAQQFPDLHSELNLSSLELGDSALYFCASSVDLTNEKLFFGSGTQLSVL.

CDR3 protein: CASSLSRGRNTEAFF. The CDR3 region has the DNA TGTGCCAGCAGCTTATCCAGGGGGAGGAACACTGAAGCTTTCTTT. J is TRBJ1-1 and V is TRBV7-9, with 7 bases that match TRBD1. With 2 bases clipped from V and 1 base from J, the junction kept 4 bases outside the gene matches. Germline V gives CDR1 SEHNR, CDR2 FQNEAQ (reference sequence). This CDR3 is 15 amino acids long. Full variable domain (remainder filled in from reference TRBV7-9 and TRBJ1-1): DTGVSQNPRHKITKRGQNVTFRCDPISEHNRLYWYRQTLGQGPEFLTYFQNEAQLEKSRLLSDRFSAERPKGSFSTLEIQRTEQGDSAMYLCASSLSRGRNTEAFFGQGTRLTVV.

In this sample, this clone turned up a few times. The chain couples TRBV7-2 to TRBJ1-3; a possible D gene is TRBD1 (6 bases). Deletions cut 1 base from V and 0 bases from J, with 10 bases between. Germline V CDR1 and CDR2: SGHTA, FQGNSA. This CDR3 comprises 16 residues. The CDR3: CASSLVGGNSGNTIYF. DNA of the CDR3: TGTGCCAGCAGCTTAGTAGGGGGTAACTCTGGAAACACCATATATTTT.

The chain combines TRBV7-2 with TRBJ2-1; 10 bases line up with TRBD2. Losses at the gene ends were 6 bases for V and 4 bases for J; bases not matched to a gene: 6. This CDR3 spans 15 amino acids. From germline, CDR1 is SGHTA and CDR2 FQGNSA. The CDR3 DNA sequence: TGTGCCAGCAGACAAGGGACTAGCGCATACAATGAGCAGTTCTTC. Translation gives CASRQGTSAYNEQFF.

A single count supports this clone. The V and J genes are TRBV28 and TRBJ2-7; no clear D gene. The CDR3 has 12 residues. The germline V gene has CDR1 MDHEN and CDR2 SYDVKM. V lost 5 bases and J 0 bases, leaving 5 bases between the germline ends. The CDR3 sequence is CASSSSSYEQYF. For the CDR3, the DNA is TGTGCCAGCAGTAGTAGCTCCTACGAGCAGTACTTC. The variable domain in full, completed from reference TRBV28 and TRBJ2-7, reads DVKVTQSSRYLVKRTGEKVFLECVQDMDHENMFWYRQDPGLGLRLIYFSYDVKMKEKGDIPEGYSVSREKKERFSLILESASTNQTSMYLCASSSSSYEQYFGPGTRLTVT.

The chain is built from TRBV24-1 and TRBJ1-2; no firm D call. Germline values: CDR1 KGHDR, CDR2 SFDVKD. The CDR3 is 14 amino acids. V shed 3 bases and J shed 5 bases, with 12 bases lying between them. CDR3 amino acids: CATSDQRDGYGYTF. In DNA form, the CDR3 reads TGTGCCACCAGTGATCAGAGGGATGGATATGGCTACACCTTC.

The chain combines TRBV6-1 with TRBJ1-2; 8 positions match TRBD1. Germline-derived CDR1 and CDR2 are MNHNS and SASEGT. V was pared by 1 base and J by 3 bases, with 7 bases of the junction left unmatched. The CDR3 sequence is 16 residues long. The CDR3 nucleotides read TGTGCCAGCAGTGAAGGGGCAGGGGGCGCCTACTATGGCTACACCTTC. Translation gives CASSEGAGGAYYGYTF.

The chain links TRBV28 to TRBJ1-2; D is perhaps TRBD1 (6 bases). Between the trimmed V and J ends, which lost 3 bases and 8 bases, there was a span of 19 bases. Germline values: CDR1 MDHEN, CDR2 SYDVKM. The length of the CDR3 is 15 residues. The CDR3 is CASSFSVALTGGYTF. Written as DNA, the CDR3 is TGTGCCAGCAGTTTCTCCGTCGCCCTCACAGGGGGCTACACCTTC.